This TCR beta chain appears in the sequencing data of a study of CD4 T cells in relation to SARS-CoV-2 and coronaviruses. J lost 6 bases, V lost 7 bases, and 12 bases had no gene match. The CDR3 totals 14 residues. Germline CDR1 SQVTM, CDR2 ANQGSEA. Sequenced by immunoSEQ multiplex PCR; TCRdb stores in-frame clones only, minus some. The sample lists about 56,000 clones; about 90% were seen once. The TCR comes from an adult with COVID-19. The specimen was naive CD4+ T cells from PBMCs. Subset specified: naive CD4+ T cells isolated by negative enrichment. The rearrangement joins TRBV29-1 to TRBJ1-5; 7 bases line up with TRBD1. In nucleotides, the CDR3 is TGCAGCGCTTCCAACGCCAGGGGGGGTCAGCCCCAGCATTTT. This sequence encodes CSASNARGGQPQHF.